Here is one T cell receptor (beta chain) with its context. Trimming took off 0 bases at V and 0 bases at J, with 6 bases between the two ends. The CDR3 runs 15 residues. Germline CDR1 and CDR2: SGHRS and YFSETQ. Profiled with immunoSEQ multiplex PCR; TCRdb holds only in-frame clones, not every one. In the table there are some 110,000 clones, about four fifths of which are singletons. This entry belongs to a study of blood T cell repertoires in COVID-19. As for the study in general: Acute and convalescent COVID-19 samples came from the United States, Italy and Spain. Sample material is recorded as cDNA or gDNA derived from T cells, B-cell-depleted T cells, or PBMCs.

Sample: peripheral blood. The rearrangement joins TRBV5-1 to TRBJ1-4, with D unclear. The source is a man aged 55 to 70 with active or convalescent COVID-19. The CDR3 sequence: CASSLGTTTNEKLFF. CDR3 bases: TGCGCCAGCAGCTTGGGGACTACAACTAATGAAAAACTGTTTTTT.